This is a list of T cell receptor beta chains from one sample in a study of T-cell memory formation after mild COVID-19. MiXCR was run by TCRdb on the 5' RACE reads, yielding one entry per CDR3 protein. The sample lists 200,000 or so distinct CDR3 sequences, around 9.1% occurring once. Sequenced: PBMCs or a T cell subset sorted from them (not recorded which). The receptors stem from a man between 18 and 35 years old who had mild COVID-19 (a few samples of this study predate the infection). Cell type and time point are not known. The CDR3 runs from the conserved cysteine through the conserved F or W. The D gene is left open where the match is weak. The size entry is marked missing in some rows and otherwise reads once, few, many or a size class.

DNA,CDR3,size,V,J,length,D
TGTGCCACCAGTGATTCTAGGACCAGCGGGGGCCACCTCAATGAGCAGTTCTTC,CATSDSRTSGGHLNEQFF,NA,TRBV24-1,TRBJ2-1,18,TRBD2
TGTGCCAGCAGACGACTTCCCGGGACAGGGGTCACTGAAGCTTTCTTT,CASRRLPGTGVTEAFF,NA,TRBV6-5,TRBJ1-1,16,TRBD1
TGTGCCAGCAGTCCCACGATGAAAGGACGTCAATCACCCCTCCACTTT,CASSPTMKGRQSPLHF,few,TRBV3-1,TRBJ1-6,16,NA
TGTGCCAGCAGCTTATGGGACACGGACACAGATACGCAGTATTTT,CASSLWDTDTDTQYF,NA,TRBV7-2,TRBJ2-3,15,NA
TGCAGTGCTAGGGACAGGGGCTATAATTCACCCCTCCACTTT,CSARDRGYNSPLHF,few,TRBV20-1,TRBJ1-6,14,TRBD1
TGCGCCAGCAGCTTGGCTCAGGACAGGGGCAATTCACCCCTCCACTTT,CASSLAQDRGNSPLHF,NA,TRBV5-1,TRBJ1-6,16,TRBD1
TGTGCCAGCAGCACTCGGACAGGCTATGGCTACACCTTC,CASSTRTGYGYTF,many,TRBV5-6,TRBJ1-2,13,TRBD1
TGCAGTGCTGGGAGGGTAGCGGGGGAAGAGACCCAGTACTTC,CSAGRVAGEETQYF,NA,TRBV20-1,TRBJ2-5,14,TRBD2
TGCAGTGCTAGGTCGAGCGGGGACTCCTACGAGCAGTACTTC,CSARSSGDSYEQYF,few,TRBV20-1,TRBJ2-7,14,TRBD2
TGCAGTGCTCCGACAGATAGCAATCAGCCCCAGCATTTT,CSAPTDSNQPQHF,NA,TRBV20-1,TRBJ1-5,13,NA
TGTGCCAGCAGTTACACCGCCGGGACAGGCCACTATGGCTACACCTTC,CASSYTAGTGHYGYTF,few,TRBV6-5,TRBJ1-2,16,TRBD1
TGTGCCAGCACTTTAGCACGGAACACTGAAGCTTTCTTT,CASTLARNTEAFF,NA,TRBV6-2/TRBV6-3,TRBJ1-1,13,NA
TGTGCCAGCAGGGCGTATGAGGGGGCGAACATTCAGTACTTC,CASRAYEGANIQYF,NA,TRBV27,TRBJ2-4,14,TRBD1
TGTGCCAGCAGCTTACACCGGGGGCATGTAGATACGCAGTATTTT,CASSLHRGHVDTQYF,many,TRBV7-3,TRBJ2-3,15,NA
TGTGCCAGCAGCTTGGCTTGGGGGGGGCGCTACGAGCAGTACTTC,CASSLAWGGRYEQYF,few,TRBV7-2,TRBJ2-7,15,NA
TGTGCCAGCAGCTTTTTTAATTCACCCCTCCACTTT,CASSFFNSPLHF,few,TRBV7-8,TRBJ1-6,12,NA
TGCAGCGCAGAAGGACTAGCGGGGAGGTACAATGAGCAGTTCTTC,CSAEGLAGRYNEQFF,NA,TRBV29-1,TRBJ2-1,15,TRBD2
TGCGCCAGCAGCCAAGGAGGGGCGGGGAGCTCCTATAATTCACCCCTCCACTTT,CASSQGGAGSSYNSPLHF,few,TRBV4-3,TRBJ1-6,18,NA
TGCAGTGCTAGTTCCATCAGTAACCAGCATTTT,CSASSISNQHF,NA,TRBV20-1,TRBJ1-5,11,NA
TGTGCCAGCAGGCGAGAAGCAGATACGCAGTATTTT,CASRREADTQYF,NA,TRBV12-3/TRBV12-4,TRBJ2-3,12,NA
TGCGCCAGCAGCTTCGACAGGGGAGTCTATGGCTACACCTTC,CASSFDRGVYGYTF,few,TRBV4-1,TRBJ1-2,14,TRBD1
TGTGCCAGCAGCTCCTTTCCCTACGAGCAGTACTTC,CASSSFPYEQYF,many,TRBV7-2,TRBJ2-7,12,NA
TGCAGTGCTAGAGTTACAGGGGCTAATTCACCCCTCCACTTT,CSARVTGANSPLHF,NA,TRBV20-1,TRBJ1-6,14,TRBD1
TGCGCCAGCAGCTTGGAATATGGTGACTCCTATAATTCACCCCTCCACTTT,CASSLEYGDSYNSPLHF,NA,TRBV5-1,TRBJ1-6,17,NA
TGTGCCAGGAGACGGATGAAAGAGACCCAGTACTTC,CARRRMKETQYF,NA,TRBV5-6,TRBJ2-5,12,NA
TGTGCCAGCAGCCATAACAGGGGTCCTTACTACGAGCAGTACTTC,CASSHNRGPYYEQYF,NA,TRBV7-9,TRBJ2-7,15,TRBD1
TGTGCCGGGACAGGTGCCTATGAGCAGTACTTC,CAGTGAYEQYF,NA,TRBV30,TRBJ2-7,11,TRBD1
TGTGCCACCCAAGTAAAGGAGACCCAGTACTTC,CATQVKETQYF,many,TRBV15,TRBJ2-5,11,NA
TGTGCCAGCAGCCCCCGGACAGGGGGCCTGGCTTTCTTT,CASSPRTGGLAFF,NA,TRBV7-2,TRBJ1-1,13,TRBD1
TGTGCTAGTGGTTTGGGCCTTCCAGGGAGCTACACCTTC,CASGLGLPGSYTF,NA,TRBV12-5,TRBJ1-2,13,NA
TGTGCCAGCAGTGAATATAGGGGGAGCTCCTATAATTCACCCCTCCACTTT,CASSEYRGSSYNSPLHF,NA,TRBV25-1,TRBJ1-6,17,NA
TGCGCCAGCAGCTTGGGGACAGCTAATGAAAAACTGTTTTTT,CASSLGTANEKLFF,many,TRBV5-1,TRBJ1-4,14,NA
TGTGCCAGCAGTGAAAGGCGAGCGGGGCAAGAGACCCAGTACTTC,CASSERRAGQETQYF,NA,TRBV25-1,TRBJ2-5,15,TRBD2
TGCGCCAGCAGCTTAACTGGACAGGGGGCTGGCTACACCTTC,CASSLTGQGAGYTF,many,TRBV5-1,TRBJ1-2,14,TRBD1
TGTGCCAGCAGCCTCGCCATCCCGGGGACAAATTCTGGACGGGATACGCAGTATTTT,CASSLAIPGTNSGRDTQYF,few,TRBV7-8,TRBJ2-3,19,NA
TGCAGTGCTGGGCAGACAGGGTACACCGGGGAGCTGTTTTTT,CSAGQTGYTGELFF,NA,TRBV20-1,TRBJ2-2,14,TRBD1
TGTGCCAGCGGAAACTGGAACACTGAAGCTTTCTTT,CASGNWNTEAFF,NA,TRBV2,TRBJ1-1,12,NA
TGCGCCAGCAGCGTCCAGGGACAGGGGGATTCACCCCTCCACTTT,CASSVQGQGDSPLHF,few,TRBV5-1,TRBJ1-6,15,TRBD1
TGTGCCAGCAGCCAAGGCCGGGGGGTGGAGTATGGCTACACCTTC,CASSQGRGVEYGYTF,NA,TRBV3-1,TRBJ1-2,15,NA
TGTGCCAGCAGCCAAGATTCGGGGTTCGTCGTCCTAGGGCCCACAGATACGCAGTATTTT,CASSQDSGFVVLGPTDTQYF,few,TRBV3-1,TRBJ2-3,20,NA
TGTGCCAGCAGCTTAGATCGTCAGGGCTATGGCTACACCTTC,CASSLDRQGYGYTF,few,TRBV7-2,TRBJ1-2,14,NA
TGTGCCAGCAGTTTAGGGCAGGTTAACTATGGCTACACCTTC,CASSLGQVNYGYTF,few,TRBV12-3/TRBV12-4,TRBJ1-2,14,NA
TGCGCCAGCAGCTTGGTAGCGACAGGCTATAATTCACCCCTCCACTTT,CASSLVATGYNSPLHF,few,TRBV5-1,TRBJ1-6,16,NA